Listed here are 26 T cell receptor beta chains from one sample, sequenced in a study of blood T cells in healthy people across ages. For the second PCR, which ran for about 7 to 11 cycles, a sample-barcoded 5' primer and a J-beta primer mix were used. TCRdb called the 5' RACE reads again in MiXCR, with one record for every CDR3 protein. The sample carries more than 500,000 distinct CDR3 sequences, roughly 28% recorded once. The sequenced sample consisted of blood. The receptors originated from a woman in her seventies in good health.

This chain joins TRBV29-1 and TRBJ2-5; 11 positions match TRBD1. CDR3 length equals 14 residues. Trimming removed 4 bases from V and 2 bases from J; junction bases left unmatched: 3. In germline, CDR1 is SQVTM, CDR2 ANQGSEA. The CDR3, as DNA: TGCAGCGTTGTAGGGACAGGGGGACAAGAGACCCAGTACTTC. Translating gives CSVVGTGGQETQYF.

This clonotype has only a few counts. One junction end does not reproduce the germline sequence, and a read error may be involved. The V call is TRBV7-8, the J call TRBJ2-5; D possibly corresponds to TRBD2 (6 bases). Germline CDR1 reads SGHVS; CDR2 reads FQNEAQ. CDR3 size: 14 residues. The CDR3 sequence is CANSLNSGLETQYF. CDR3 nucleotides: TGTGCCAACAGCTTAAACTCGGGACTAGAGACCCAGTACTTC. Variable domain in full (rest from reference TRBV7-8 and TRBJ2-5): GAGVSQSPRYKVAKRGQDVALRCDPISGHVSLFWYQQALGQGPEFLTYFQNEAQLDKSGLPSDRFFAERPEGSVSTLKIQRTQQEDSAVYLCANSLNSGLETQYFGPGTRLLVL.

This clonotype was detected only a few times. V and J are TRBV20-1 and TRBJ1-1, with D tentatively TRBD1 (6 bases). Germline values: CDR1 DFQATT, CDR2 SNEGSKA (reference sequence). The CDR3 is made up of 12 amino acids. V lost 6 bases to trimming and J lost 7 bases, with 15 bases between them. The CDR3 protein is CSAERGEDEAFF. CDR3 nucleotides: TGCAGTGCGGAGAGGGGGGAGGATGAAGCTTTCTTT.

This clonotype was seen more than once but under ten times. The V call is TRBV4-3, the J call TRBJ2-5, with D perhaps matching TRBD1 (6 bases). The CDR3 has 15 amino acids. V shed 4 bases and J shed 0 bases, with 12 bases lying between them. Germline loops: CDR1 LGHNA, CDR2 YSLEER. The CDR3 region is CASSRGLGYQETQYF. CDR3 nucleotide sequence: TGCGCCAGCAGCCGGGGGCTTGGTTACCAAGAGACCCAGTACTTC.

The V call is TRBV20-1, the J call TRBJ1-4; perhaps TRBD1 as D (5 bases). Germline V gene data show CDR1 as DFQATT and CDR2 as SNEGSKA (reference sequence). The CDR3 is made up of 17 amino acids. Trimming pared 3 bases from V and 8 bases from J, leaving 25 bases between. The CDR3 sequence is CSARDNDWGDLGEKLFF. For the CDR3, the DNA is TGCAGTGCTAGGGACAACGATTGGGGGGACTTAGGCGAAAAACTGTTTTTT.

This clonotype was seen a few times. This chain joins TRBV7-2 and TRBJ1-3, with D unclear. The CDR3 sequence is 15 residues long. V lost 1 base, J lost 4 bases, and 11 bases lay in between. CDR1 SGHTA and CDR2 FQGNSA come from the germline V gene. CDR3 coding DNA: TGTGCCAGCAGCTTAGGGACCTTAGGGGGAAACACCATATATTTT. As protein: CASSLGTLGGNTIYF.

The chain has TRBV7-2 and TRBJ2-1; 9 bases match TRBD2. The J segment lost 5 bases and the V segment lost 1 base, leaving 15 bases of the junction unmatched. The V gene's germline CDR1 is SGHTA and CDR2 FQGNSA. The CDR3 extends over 19 amino acids. The CDR3 region is CASSLGYVGVLAGHNEQFF. The CDR3, as DNA: TGTGCCAGCAGCTTAGGGTACGTTGGTGTGCTAGCGGGGCACAATGAGCAGTTCTTC.

This clonotype was seen only a few times. The chain couples TRBV9 to TRBJ2-1; D gene ambiguous. The CDR3 loop spans 13 amino acids. Trimming shortened V by 6 bases and J by 8 bases, and 15 bases separated the two germline ends. Germline CDR1 reads SGDLS; CDR2 reads YYNGEE. The chain's CDR3 is CASTPSGSHEQFF. The CDR3 DNA is TGTGCCAGCACCCCCTCCGGTAGCCATGAGCAGTTCTTC. The full variable domain, its missing parts supplied by reference TRBV9 and TRBJ2-1, is DSGVTQTPKHLITATGQRVTLRCSPRSGDLSVYWYQQSLDQGLQFLIQYYNGEERAKGNILERFSAQQFPDLHSELNLSSLELGDSALYFCASTPSGSHEQFFGPGTRLTVL.

This clonotype has only one observation. V is TRBV9 and J is TRBJ1-1; TRBD1 agrees at 10 bases. Germline V gene sequence: CDR1 SGDLS, CDR2 YYNGEE. V shed 0 bases, J shed 11 bases, and the junction held 1 base outside the gene matches. This CDR3 contains 12 residues. The CDR3: CASSVGQGAAFF. CDR3 DNA sequence: TGTGCCAGCAGCGTAGGACAGGGGGCGGCTTTCTTT.

The chain links TRBV13 to TRBJ1-1, with D possibly TRBD1 on 6 matching bases. Germline-derived CDR1 and CDR2 are PRHDT and FYEKMQ (reference sequence). This CDR3 comprises 15 residues. Trimming left V 2 bases short and J 10 bases short, with 20 bases between. CDR3 amino acids: CASSLRGGGEIGAFF. The CDR3 coding sequence is TGTGCCAGCAGCTTAAGGGGAGGGGGGGAGATCGGAGCTTTCTTT.

The sample holds a few counts of this clonotype. CDR3 DNA sequence: TGTGCCAGCAGCAAAGGGACAGGGGAACAACTAGCCAAAAACATTCAGTACTTC. Translated: CASSKGTGEQLAKNIQYF. The V and J genes are TRBV21-1 and TRBJ2-4; the DNA was not compared with TRBD1, the D call given in the table. TRBV21-1 is a pseudogene locus. This CDR3 is built from 18 residues.

Regarding this clonotype: One junction end does not reproduce the germline sequence, and a read error may be involved. The CDR3 spells CAGSLRGALPEAFF. As DNA, the CDR3 is TGTGCCGGTAGTCTTCGGGGGGCCCTACCTGAAGCTTTCTTT. The chain combines TRBV19 with TRBJ1-1; D might be TRBD1 (6 bases). The CDR3 loop spans 14 amino acids. Germline CDR1 is LNHDA and CDR2 is SQIVND (reference sequence).

The CDR3 reads CSAANPSGNTIYF. The CDR3 DNA reads TGCAGTGCCGCGAATCCTTCTGGAAACACCATATATTTT. V is TRBV20-1 and J is TRBJ1-3; D is ambiguous. Germline values: CDR1 DFQATT, CDR2 SNEGSKA (reference sequence). V was clipped by 6 bases and J by 1 base, with 10 bases between them. The CDR3 sequence is 13 residues long.

The V call is TRBV7-2, the J call TRBJ2-6; 7 bases match TRBD1. Germline trimming cut 5 bases from V and 0 bases from J; bases unmatched to any gene: 7. This CDR3 is 17 amino acids long. Germline V gene lookup returns CDR1 SGHTA and CDR2 FQGNSA. The CDR3 DNA reads as TGTGCCAGCAGCGAGGGACAGATAAACTCTGGGGCCAACGTCCTGACTTTC. Translated: CASSEGQINSGANVLTF.

The V call is TRBV7-9, the J call TRBJ2-5, with D possibly TRBD2 on 6 matching bases. Gene TRBJ2-7 matches the end of the DNA better, so the J call may be wrong. CDR3 length: 15 residues. CDR1 and CDR2 from the germline V gene are SEHNR and FQNEAQ (reference sequence). The CDR3 loop is CASTSLSRGIYEQYF. CDR3 bases: TGTGCCAGCACCTCCCTCTCCCGCGGGATCTACGAGCAGTACTTC.

The chain links TRBV3-1 to TRBJ2-3; the D gene is possibly TRBD2 (7 bases). Germline CDR1 LGHDT, CDR2 YNNKEL (reference sequence). The CDR3 totals 15 residues. V shed 5 bases and J shed 5 bases, with 17 bases lying between them. The CDR3 reads CASSSRGPQGDTQYF. CDR3 nucleotide sequence: TGTGCCAGCAGCTCGCGGGGGCCCCAAGGAGATACGCAGTATTTT.

There are a few counts of this clonotype. This chain links TRBV20-1 with TRBJ2-7; D is uncertain. V was cut by 0 bases and J by 0 bases, with 12 bases left in between. Germline values: CDR1 DFQATT, CDR2 SNEGSKA (reference sequence). This CDR3 comprises 15 residues. Here the CDR3 DNA reads TGCAGTGCTAGAGATCGCGAGCGCACCTCCTACGAGCAGTACTTC. Residues: CSARDRERTSYEQYF.

This clonotype was detected ten times or more. The chain couples TRBV25-1 to TRBJ1-2, with 7 nucleotides matching TRBD1. The CDR3 is 15 amino acids. With 3 bases clipped from V and 4 bases from J, the junction kept 8 bases outside the gene matches. CDR1 and CDR2 from the germline V gene are MGHDK and SYGVNS. The CDR3: CASSDRSGGTYGYTF. The CDR3 DNA sequence: TGTGCCAGCAGTGATAGGTCAGGGGGGACCTATGGCTACACCTTC.

The CDR3 reads CASGLTVNTEAFF. CDR3 nucleotide sequence: TGTGCCAGCGGCCTAACGGTGAACACTGAAGCTTTCTTT. The V gene is TRBV6-5, the J gene TRBJ1-1; D gene uncertain. Germline V gene lookup returns CDR1 MNHEY and CDR2 SVGAGI. CDR3 size: 13 residues. V lost 8 bases and J 0 bases, leaving 10 bases between the germline ends.

This sequence joins TRBV12-3 or TRBV12-4 and TRBJ1-2, with D unresolved. The CDR3 contains 13 residues. V was cut by 4 bases and J by 7 bases, with 13 bases left in between. The CDR3 sequence is CASSSSDTGGYTF. In nucleotides, the CDR3 is TGTGCCAGCAGTTCCTCAGACACGGGTGGCTACACCTTC.

V gene TRBV5-1 combines with J gene TRBJ2-2; either TRBD1 or TRBD2 may fit D (6 bases each). The CDR3 runs 14 residues. V was trimmed by 0 bases and J by 6 bases, leaving 9 bases between them. CDR1 is SGHRS and CDR2 is YFSETQ in the germline V gene. The CDR3 nucleotides read TGCGCCAGCAGCTTGGACAGGGACTCCGGGGAGCTGTTTTTT. Protein sequence: CASSLDRDSGELFF.

This chain links TRBV5-1 with TRBJ2-1; D gene unclear. Trimming left V 1 base short and J 6 bases short, with 11 bases between. The CDR3 has 14 residues. Germline lookup yields CDR1 SGHRS and CDR2 YFSETQ. CDR3 DNA: TGCGCCAGCAGCTTGAGTGTGGTGAGCAATGAGCAGTTCTTC. It encodes CASSLSVVSNEQFF.

The chain has TRBV7-2 and TRBJ1-3; the D is unclear. In germline, CDR1 is SGHTA, CDR2 FQGNSA. The CDR3 covers 14 residues. Trimming cost V 8 bases and J 0 bases, with 11 bases left between them. The CDR3 protein is CASYRRSSGNTIYF. DNA for the CDR3: TGTGCCAGCTACCGTCGGAGCTCTGGAAACACCATATATTTT.

V usage is TRBV11-3 and J usage is TRBJ2-5; 8 bases fit TRBD1. The J call is doubtful: the DNA matches TRBJ2-1 better. Germline V CDR1 and CDR2: SGHNT, YENEEA. The CDR3 contains 18 residues. CDR3 in DNA: TGTGCCAGCAGCTTAGATAAGGCCAGGGGGCGTTTGAGCAATGAGCAGTTCTTC. The encoded protein is CASSLDKARGRLSNEQFF.

This clonotype appeared many times. This sequence joins TRBV7-2 and TRBJ2-5; 12 bases line up with TRBD2. Germline V CDR1 and CDR2: SGHTA, FQGNSA. This CDR3 has 16 residues. V was clipped by 4 bases and J by 1 base; unmatched bases: 4. CDR3 sequence (DNA): TGTGCCAGCAGCTCCGGGACTAGCGGGCCCCAAGAGACCCAGTACTTC. Encoded protein: CASSSGTSGPQETQYF.

This chain joins TRBV25-1 and TRBJ2-1; 8 bases align to TRBD1. The J call may be mistaken, given a closer DNA end match to TRBJ2-7. Germline CDR1 MGHDK, CDR2 SYGVNS. The CDR3 loop spans 15 amino acids. CDR3 region: CASSEGTGGWNEQYF. In nucleotides, the CDR3 is TGTGCCAGCAGTGAGGGGACAGGCGGTTGGAACGAGCAGTACTTC.